Each of the 13 T cell receptor beta chains below was sequenced from the same sample in a study of T cells in Graves' hyperthyroidism and ophthalmopathy. The CDR3 regions of TCR beta were amplified from RNA transcripts. Researchers ran a first-round RT-PCR on the TCR CDR3 using the HTBI primer set. TCRdb itself ran the multiplex PCR reads through MiXCR, one entry per CDR3 protein. The sample has 600,000 or so distinct CDR3 sequences, about 43% seen once. Sequenced input: peripheral blood or thyroid tissue (not recorded which). These receptors were obtained from a woman aged 18-35 years with Graves' hyperthyroidism.

The J gene is TRBJ1-6, the V gene TRBV12-3 or TRBV12-4; TRBD1 aligns across 10 bases. Trimming at V came to 6 bases and at J to 10 bases, leaving 6 bases not matched to a gene. The CDR3 has 14 amino acids. DNA of the CDR3: TGTGCCAGCAGCTCGACAGGGGGCGCCTCACCCCTCCACTTT. Residues: CASSSTGGASPLHF.

The chain is built from TRBV6-5 and TRBJ1-1; D gene unclear. The V end was cut by 5 bases, the J end by 3 bases, with 10 bases between. The CDR3 consists of 13 residues. Germline CDR1 reads MNHEY; CDR2 reads SVGAGI. The CDR3 is CASSHLEDTEAFF. The CDR3 DNA is TGTGCCAGCAGTCATCTAGAGGACACTGAAGCTTTCTTT.

This clonotype was seen a single time. The chain employs TRBV7-2 and TRBJ2-5; 8 nucleotides agree with TRBD1. CDR1 SGHTA and CDR2 FQGNSA come from the germline V gene. J was trimmed by 5 bases and V by 3 bases; bases with no gene match: 8. The CDR3 covers 15 residues. CDR3 amino acids: CASSFRQGRAETQYF. As DNA, the CDR3 is TGTGCCAGCAGCTTTCGACAGGGGCGTGCGGAGACCCAGTACTTC.

The J gene is TRBJ2-7, the V gene TRBV20-1; D gene uncertain. V was trimmed by 1 base and J by 4 bases, leaving 5 bases between them. In germline, CDR1 is DFQATT, CDR2 SNEGSKA (reference sequence). This CDR3 is built from 11 residues. In DNA, the CDR3 is TGCAGTGCTAGAGGGGGTTACGAGCAGTACTTC. It specifies CSARGGYEQYF.

The chain has TRBV6-1 and TRBJ1-1; maybe TRBD1 (6 bases). CDR3 length: 14 amino acids. Trimming took 6 bases from V and 8 from J, leaving 19 bases between them. Germline CDR1 is MNHNS and CDR2 is SASEGT. The CDR3 sequence: CASRLTGPTREAFF. CDR3 nucleotides: TGTGCCAGCAGACTTACAGGGCCGACGAGGGAAGCTTTCTTT.

This clonotype was observed a handful of times. The CDR3 coding sequence is TGTGCCAGCAGTCCATACTACACCCGGGGAGGAACGTTGTACGAGCAGTACTTC. Translating gives CASSPYYTRGGTLYEQYF. The chain carries TRBV27 and TRBJ2-7, with a possible D match to TRBD2 (6 bases). The CDR3 runs 18 residues. Germline loops: CDR1 MNHEY, CDR2 SMNVEV (reference sequence). V gave up 5 bases and J gave up 4 bases, with 27 bases separating them.

The rearrangement joins TRBV20-1 to TRBJ2-7; tentative D call: TRBD2 (5 bases). The V gene lost 8 bases and the J gene lost 3 bases, with 17 bases spanning the gap. Germline V CDR1 and CDR2: DFQATT, SNEGSKA (reference sequence). The CDR3 is 13 amino acids. The CDR3 sequence is CSYPAGGNYEQYF. CDR3 in DNA: TGCAGTTACCCGGCAGGAGGCAACTACGAGCAGTACTTC.

This clonotype was counted once. The rearrangement links TRBV2 to TRBJ2-5, with TRBD2 matching over 12 bases. The CDR3 sequence is 17 residues long. Germline V gene sequence: CDR1 SNHLY, CDR2 FYNNEI. V lost 7 bases and J lost 1; bases outside the gene matches: 10. The CDR3 sequence is CASKDVLAGGPQETQYF. The DNA for the CDR3 is TGTGCCAGCAAGGACGTTCTAGCGGGAGGGCCCCAAGAGACCCAGTACTTC.

This clonotype was detected many times. V is TRBV29-1 and J is TRBJ2-7; tentatively, D is TRBD2 (5 bases). Germline V lookup: CDR1 SQVTM, CDR2 ANQGSEA. V was cut by 4 bases and J by 3 bases, with 10 bases left in between. The CDR3 extends over 12 amino acids. Here the CDR3 reads CSVGWGVYEQYF. CDR3 bases: TGCAGCGTTGGCTGGGGAGTCTACGAGCAGTACTTC.

This clonotype was counted at least ten times. The gene calls are TRBV24-1 and TRBJ2-5; TRBD2 matches 7 bases. CDR1 and CDR2 (germline): KGHDR, SFDVKD. The CDR3 extends over 16 amino acids. The trim removed 0 bases at V and 5 bases at J, leaving 8 bases unmatched. CDR3 region: CATSDLTGTKGETQYF. CDR3 coding DNA: TGTGCCACCAGTGATTTGACCGGGACTAAAGGGGAGACCCAGTACTTC.

Many counts were recorded for this clonotype. The rearrangement uses TRBV7-9 and TRBJ2-5; D gene unclear. In germline, CDR1 is SEHNR, CDR2 FQNEAQ (reference sequence). Deletions cut 3 bases from V and 4 bases from J, with 15 bases between. The CDR3 runs 15 residues. The CDR3 here is CASSFLGVVGETQYF. The CDR3 nucleotides are TGTGCCAGCAGCTTCTTAGGAGTCGTGGGAGAGACCCAGTACTTC. The full variable domain, rest sourced from reference TRBV7-9 and TRBJ2-5, is DTGVSQNPRHKITKRGQNVTFRCDPISEHNRLYWYRQTLGQGPEFLTYFQNEAQLEKSRLLSDRFSAERPKGSFSTLEIQRTEQGDSAMYLCASSFLGVVGETQYFGPGTRLLVL.

This chain links TRBV15 with TRBJ2-5, with D possibly being TRBD1 or TRBD2 (6 bases each). Deletions cut 0 bases from V and 5 bases from J, with 10 bases between. Germline CDR1 LNHNV, CDR2 YYDKDF (reference sequence). This CDR3 contains 14 residues. Here the CDR3 DNA reads TGTGCCACCAGCAGAGAAGTAGGGGGGGAGACCCAGTACTTC. Amino acids: CATSREVGGETQYF.

The table lists this clonotype with many counts. V is TRBV2 and J is TRBJ1-2; weak D call: TRBD1 (5 bases). This CDR3 is 15 amino acids long. The germline V gene has CDR1 SNHLY and CDR2 FYNNEI. Trimming pared 6 bases from V and 3 bases from J, leaving 17 bases between. The CDR3, as DNA: TGTGCCAGCAGCGAAAGGCAGGGCCTGGACTATGGCTACACCTTC. Protein: CASSERQGLDYGYTF.